The 27 T cell receptor beta chains reported below all come from one sample, sequenced in a study of human T cells and chemical hapten exposure. Whole blood, unfractionated, served as the material for total RNA extraction. TCRdb re-derived calls from the 5' RACE reads in MiXCR, one entry per CDR3 protein. Of about 140,000 distinct CDR3 sequences listed, roughly 4% are singletons. These receptors all come from a female donor in good health.

Concerning this clonotype: A single base separates this from a much larger clone, so it may be a read error. This chain connects TRBV27 to TRBJ1-1, with 9 bases aligning to TRBD1. V gave up 5 bases and J gave up 1 base; unmatched junction bases: 8. The CDR3 contains 16 residues. The germline V gene has CDR1 MNHEY and CDR2 SMNVEV (reference sequence). CDR3 sequence reads: CASSPGQGYRNTEAFF. As DNA, the CDR3 is TGTGCCAGCAGTCCTGGACAGGGGTATAGGAACACTGAAGCTTTCTTT.

This clonotype was detected many times. CDR3 protein: CASSYRTGVSNYGYTF. CDR3 DNA sequence: TGTGCCAGCAGCTACCGTACTGGAGTTTCTAACTATGGCTACACCTTC. This chain links TRBV7-2 with TRBJ1-2; D remains ambiguous. The germline V gene encodes CDR1 SGHTA and CDR2 FQGNSA. V was clipped by 4 bases and J by 0 bases, with 15 bases between them. This CDR3 has 16 amino acids.

This clonotype has at least ten counts. This chain links TRBV27 with TRBJ2-7, with 9 bases that match TRBD1. This CDR3 is built from 12 residues. The trim removed 6 bases at V and 5 bases at J, leaving 2 bases unmatched. The germline gives CDR1 MNHEY, CDR2 SMNVEV (reference sequence). DNA of the CDR3: TGTGCCAGCAGGACAGGGGGGGACGAGCAGTACTTC. Encoded protein: CASRTGGDEQYF.

Many counts were recorded for this clonotype. The chain employs TRBV12-3 or TRBV12-4 and TRBJ2-3; the D gene is possibly TRBD2 (7 bases). V gave up 5 bases and J gave up 4 bases, with 22 bases separating them. There are 17 residues in the CDR3. CDR3: CASSPRTGGQRSDTQYF. The CDR3 DNA reads as TGTGCCAGCAGTCCCCGAACGGGGGGCCAGCGGTCAGATACGCAGTATTTT.

A few counts support this clonotype. This chain uses TRBV20-1 with TRBJ2-3; 9 nucleotides align to TRBD2. Trimming at V came to 5 bases and at J to 3 bases, leaving 15 bases not matched to a gene. The germline gives CDR1 DFQATT, CDR2 SNEGSKA (reference sequence). The CDR3 sequence is 17 residues long. CDR3 DNA: TGCAGTGCTTCCCGGGGCGAGAATAGCGGGGGAACAGATACGCAGTATTTT. It codes for CSASRGENSGGTDTQYF.

This clonotype was counted between two and nine times. V is TRBV20-1 and J is TRBJ2-3; 9 bases agree with TRBD1. V trimming: 3 bases; J trimming: 4 bases; junction bases outside the gene matches: 5. CDR3 length: 14 residues. The germline gives CDR1 DFQATT, CDR2 SNEGSKA (reference sequence). CDR3: CSARTGGCADTQYF. The CDR3 DNA sequence: TGCAGTGCTAGGACAGGGGGGTGTGCAGATACGCAGTATTTT.

About this clonotype: The junction shows a germline mismatch at one end, possibly a read error. The chain employs TRBV20-1 and TRBJ2-2; D might be TRBD1 or TRBD2, each matching 5 bases. Germline V CDR1 and CDR2: DFQATT, SNEGSKA (reference sequence). This CDR3 contains 14 residues. CDR3 residues: CSASTGRETEELFF. As DNA, the CDR3 is TGCAGTGCTAGCACAGGCAGGGAGACCGAGGAGCTGTTTTTT.

In its sample, this clonotype was seen many times. The V call is TRBV5-1, the J call TRBJ2-3, with D perhaps TRBD2 (5 bases). The germline gives CDR1 SGHRS, CDR2 YFSETQ. The CDR3 extends over 13 amino acids. V was trimmed by 2 bases and J by 1 base, leaving 5 bases between them. The DNA for the CDR3 is TGCGCCAGCAGCTTTAGCGGCACAGATACGCAGTATTTT. Translated: CASSFSGTDTQYF.

This clonotype was counted at least ten times. As the CDR3 is not closed by the conserved phenylalanine or tryptophan, this likely results from a read error. No DNA is shown, since the ends of the CDR3 on it are uncertain; the CDR3 is the one TCRdb lists. The chain joins TRBV6-2 or TRBV6-3 to TRBJ2-7; the table's D call, TRBD1, was not checked against the DNA. The CDR3 comprises 11 residues, both ends counted. Germline CDR1 is MNHEY and CDR2 is SVGEGT. The chain's CDR3 is CASMQRDRGAP.

In this sample, this clonotype turned up many times. The chain recombines TRBV7-2 with TRBJ1-1, with TRBD1 matching over 8 bases. The CDR3 extends over 13 amino acids. Germline V gives CDR1 SGHTA, CDR2 FQGNSA. Losses at the gene ends were 4 bases for V and 5 bases for J; bases not matched to a gene: 3. The CDR3 reads CASSSQGDTEAFF. CDR3 nucleotide sequence: TGTGCCAGCAGCTCACAGGGGGATACTGAAGCTTTCTTT.

The table lists this clonotype with many counts. The chain links TRBV11-2 to TRBJ1-6; perhaps TRBD1 as D (5 bases). Between the trimmed V and J ends, which lost 3 bases and 11 bases, there was a span of 11 bases. This CDR3 contains 13 residues. Per the germline V gene, CDR1 is SGHAT and CDR2 is FQNNGV. CDR3 coding DNA: TGTGCCAGCAGCTTGGGGCCTAGGACACCCCTCCACTTT. It translates to CASSLGPRTPLHF.

The chain combines TRBV5-4 with TRBJ2-7; 10 nucleotides line up with TRBD2. Germline V gene sequence: CDR1 SGHNT, CDR2 YYREEE (reference sequence). Trimming cost V 4 bases and J 3 bases; bases outside gene matches: 7. This CDR3 is built from 15 residues. The CDR3: CASSNRASGSYEQYF. The CDR3 nucleotides are TGTGCCAGCAGCAACCGGGCTAGCGGGAGCTACGAGCAGTACTTC.

Ten or more counts support this clonotype. This sequence joins TRBV7-9 and TRBJ1-2; 7 bases line up with TRBD1. Germline loops: CDR1 SEHNR, CDR2 FQNEAQ (reference sequence). J lost 0 bases, V lost 2 bases, and 3 bases had no gene match. The CDR3 has 15 residues. This CDR3 is CASSLQGTANYGYTF. CDR3 nucleotide sequence: TGTGCCAGCAGCTTACAGGGGACAGCTAACTATGGCTACACCTTC.

This clonotype was detected many times. V is TRBV12-3 or TRBV12-4 and J is TRBJ2-7, with 10 nucleotides matching TRBD1. The CDR3 spans 14 residues. V lost 6 bases, J lost 7 bases, and 9 bases stayed unmatched. The CDR3 region has the DNA TGTGCCAGCAGCTCACACGGACAGGGGGAAGAGCAGTACTTC. It yields the protein CASSSHGQGEEQYF.

Ten or more counts support this clonotype. The rearrangement uses TRBV12-5 and TRBJ2-3; no reliable D call. The CDR3 loop spans 12 amino acids. The V end lost 0 bases, the J end lost 5 bases, and 3 bases lay between the germline ends. Germline V gives CDR1 LGHNT, CDR2 FRNRAP. CDR3 in amino acids: CASGLVRDTQYF. The CDR3, as DNA: TGTGCTAGTGGTTTGGTACGAGATACGCAGTATTTT.

A few counts support this clonotype. The CDR3 region is CASSPTPGYTF. The CDR3 DNA reads as TGTGCCAGCTCACCGACGCCTGGCTACACCTTC. The V gene is TRBV18, the J gene TRBJ1-2; D not resolved. Trimming took 3 bases from V and 7 from J, leaving 6 bases between them. Germline V CDR1 and CDR2: KGHSH, LQKENI. The CDR3 covers 11 residues.

This clonotype was seen ten or more times. The J gene is TRBJ1-5, the V gene TRBV9; D gene unclear. Trimming pared 0 bases from V and 6 bases from J, leaving 7 bases between. Germline lookup yields CDR1 SGDLS and CDR2 YYNGEE. The CDR3 runs to 13 residues. This chain's CDR3 is CASSVGTSQPQHF. CDR3 bases: TGTGCCAGCAGCGTAGGTACGAGTCAGCCCCAGCATTTT.

This clonotype occurred many times. V usage is TRBV5-6 and J usage is TRBJ2-7; D uncertain. Trimming stripped 2 bases from V and 5 bases from J, with 11 bases between. Germline V gene sequence: CDR1 SGHDT, CDR2 YYEEEE. The CDR3 is 13 residues long. The CDR3 sequence: CASSFPGSHEQYF. CDR3 nucleotide sequence: TGTGCCAGCAGCTTCCCCGGGTCCCACGAGCAGTACTTC.

The genes are TRBV7-2 and TRBJ1-1; D unclear. The V end was cut by 5 bases, the J end by 1 base, with 11 bases between. CDR3 length: 14 residues. Germline CDR1 SGHTA, CDR2 FQGNSA. The CDR3 protein is CASSPRSRNTEAFF. As DNA, the CDR3 is TGTGCCAGCAGCCCTAGAAGCAGGAACACTGAAGCTTTCTTT.

This clonotype was counted between two and nine times. The chain carries TRBV11-2 and TRBJ1-6; TRBD1 might be the D (5 bases). The ends were cut back, 0 bases at V and 12 bases at J, with 21 bases in the middle. Germline CDR1 reads SGHAT; CDR2 reads FQNNGV. The CDR3 covers 17 residues. The CDR3 loop is CASSLERMTEIPGPLHF. The CDR3 nucleotides are TGTGCCAGCAGCTTAGAAAGAATGACAGAAATACCCGGACCCCTCCACTTT.

This clonotype was detected ten times or more. The CDR3 loop is CSANYRAYEQYF. Written as DNA, the CDR3 is TGCAGTGCTAACTACAGGGCCTACGAGCAGTACTTC. This chain connects TRBV20-1 to TRBJ2-7; a possible D gene is TRBD1 (6 bases). Germline V gene lookup returns CDR1 DFQATT and CDR2 SNEGSKA (reference sequence). V gave up 4 bases and J gave up 2 bases, with 9 bases separating them. The CDR3 is 12 amino acids.

This clonotype was observed at least ten times. J is TRBJ2-3 and V is TRBV10-3; TRBD1 agrees at 9 bases. Germline CDR1 ENHRY, CDR2 SYGVKD. The CDR3 runs 14 residues. V lost 9 bases to trimming and J lost 0 bases; unmatched junction nucleotides: 4. This CDR3 reads CAIGTGSSTDTQYF. CDR3 nucleotide sequence: TGTGCCATTGGGACAGGGTCAAGCACAGATACGCAGTATTTT.

This clonotype was seen many times. The CDR3 DNA reads TGTGCCAGCAGCTTAGACCGGGGTTCACCCCTCCACTTT. Translation: CASSLDRGSPLHF. V usage is TRBV7-8 and J usage is TRBJ1-6; D is unclear. CDR1 SGHVS and CDR2 FQNEAQ come from the germline V gene. The CDR3 contains 13 residues. Trimming left V 1 base short and J 9 bases short, with 7 bases between.

The V call is TRBV11-1, the J call TRBJ2-3; 9 nucleotides line up with TRBD2. The V and J ends lost 6 bases and 3 bases, in that order; junction bases with no gene match: 7. CDR1 is SGHAT and CDR2 is FQDESV in the germline V gene (reference sequence). The CDR3 consists of 15 residues. The CDR3 nucleotides are TGTGCCAGCAGTCCGCGGGGGGGCGAGACAGATACGCAGTATTTT. It yields the protein CASSPRGGETDTQYF.

This clonotype was detected ten times or more. The J gene is TRBJ2-3, the V gene TRBV11-2, with TRBD2 matching over 10 bases. The CDR3 has 15 amino acids. Per the germline V gene, CDR1 is SGHAT and CDR2 is FQNNGV. V trimming: 3 bases; J trimming: 2 bases; junction bases outside the gene matches: 2. CDR3 sequence (DNA): TGTGCCAGCAGCTTCAGCGGGGGGGCCACAGATACGCAGTATTTT. As protein: CASSFSGGATDTQYF.

This clonotype came up many times. The chain uses TRBV20-1 and TRBJ2-3, with 9 bases lining up with TRBD2. V lost 1 base, J lost 4 bases, and 6 bases stayed unmatched. The CDR3 is made up of 15 amino acids. The germline V gene has CDR1 DFQATT and CDR2 SNEGSKA (reference sequence). DNA for the CDR3: TGCAGTGCTAGAGTGTCTAGCGGGGTTGCAGATACGCAGTATTTT. Amino acid sequence: CSARVSSGVADTQYF.

This clonotype was found many times. This likely comes from a read error, as the CDR3 has no conserved phenylalanine or tryptophan at its end. The chain recombines TRBV7-2 with TRBJ2-7, with 7 bases matching TRBD1. Germline assignment: CDR1 SGHTA and CDR2 FQGNSA. J gave up 2 bases and V 5 bases, and 9 bases lay outside the gene matches. The CDR3 contains 15 residues. The CDR3 nucleotides are TGTGCCAGCAGCGCCCCGACAGGGATAACCTACGAGCAGTACTTA. It codes for CASSAPTGITYEQYL.